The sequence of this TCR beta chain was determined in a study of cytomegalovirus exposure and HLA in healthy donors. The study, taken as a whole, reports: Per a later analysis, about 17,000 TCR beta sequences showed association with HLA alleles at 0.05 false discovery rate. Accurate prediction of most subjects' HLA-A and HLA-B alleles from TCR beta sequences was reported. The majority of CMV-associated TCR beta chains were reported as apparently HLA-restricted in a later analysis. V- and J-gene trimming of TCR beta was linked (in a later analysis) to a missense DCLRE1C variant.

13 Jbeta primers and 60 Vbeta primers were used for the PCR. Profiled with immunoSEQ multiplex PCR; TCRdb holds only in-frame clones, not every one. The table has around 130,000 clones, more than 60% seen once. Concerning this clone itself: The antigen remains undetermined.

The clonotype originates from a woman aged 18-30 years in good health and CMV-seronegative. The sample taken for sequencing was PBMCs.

This CDR3 is CASSLEGREAFF. In nucleotides, the CDR3 is TGTGCCAGCAGCTTAGAGGGGCGAGAAGCTTTCTTT. The chain is built from TRBV7-9 and TRBJ1-1, with D possibly being TRBD1 (5 bases). CDR1 and CDR2 (germline): SEHNR, FQNEAQ (reference sequence). The CDR3 spans 12 residues. Trimming took off 1 base at V and 8 bases at J, with 8 bases between the two ends.